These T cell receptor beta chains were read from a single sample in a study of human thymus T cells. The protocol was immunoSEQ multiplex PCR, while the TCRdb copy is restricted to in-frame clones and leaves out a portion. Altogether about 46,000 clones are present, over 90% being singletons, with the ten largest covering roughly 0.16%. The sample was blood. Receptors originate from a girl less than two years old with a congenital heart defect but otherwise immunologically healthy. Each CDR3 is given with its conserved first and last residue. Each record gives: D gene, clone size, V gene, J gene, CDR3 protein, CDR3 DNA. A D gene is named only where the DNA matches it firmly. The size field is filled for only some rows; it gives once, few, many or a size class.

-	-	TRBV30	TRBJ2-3	CAWSRDTDTQYF	TGTGCCTGGAGTAGGGACACAGATACGCAGTATTTT
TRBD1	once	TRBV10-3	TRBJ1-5	CAPADRPYSNQPQHF	TGTGCCCCAGCGGACAGGCCATATAGCAATCAGCCCCAGCATTTT
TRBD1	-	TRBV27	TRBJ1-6	CASGIRGQGTNSPLHF	TGTGCCAGCGGCATACGGGGACAGGGAACGAATTCACCCCTCCACTTT
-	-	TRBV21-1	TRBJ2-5	CASSWPGTVQETQYF	TGTGCCAGCAGCTGGCCCGGGACAGTGCAAGAGACCCAGTACTTC
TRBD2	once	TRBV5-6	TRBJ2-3	CASRNLAATDTQYF	TGTGCCAGCAGAAATCTAGCGGCCACAGATACGCAGTATTTT
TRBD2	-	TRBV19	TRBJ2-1	CASSILAGGQFF	TGTGCCAGTAGTATACTAGCGGGAGGGCAGTTCTTC
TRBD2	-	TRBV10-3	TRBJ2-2	CAISDSGGNTGELFF	TGTGCCATCAGTGATAGCGGGGGGAACACCGGGGAGCTGTTTTTT
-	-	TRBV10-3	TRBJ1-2	CAISETGGYTF	TGTGCCATCAGTGAAACAGGGGGCTACACCTTC
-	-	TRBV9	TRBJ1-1	CASSPRQESNTEAFF	TGTGCCAGCAGCCCCCGACAGGAGTCGAACACTGAAGCTTTCTTT
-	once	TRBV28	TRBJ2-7	CASSPPPAGRPYEQYF	TGTGCCAGCAGTCCCCCCCCGGCGGGGAGGCCCTACGAGCAGTACTTC
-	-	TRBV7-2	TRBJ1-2	CASSLEVAGIYGYTF	TGTGCCAGCAGCTTAGAGGTGGCGGGGATCTATGGCTACACCTTC
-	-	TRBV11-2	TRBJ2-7	CASSLEAGPSYEQYF	TGTGCCAGCAGCTTAGAGGCGGGACCATCCTACGAGCAGTACTTC
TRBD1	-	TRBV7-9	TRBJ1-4	CASSFGGQGGATNEKLFF	TGTGCCAGCAGCTTTGGCGGACAGGGAGGAGCAACTAATGAAAAACTGTTTTTT
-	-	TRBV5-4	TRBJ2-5	CASSLVGDQETQYF	TGTGCCAGCAGCTTGGTCGGGGACCAAGAGACCCAGTACTTC
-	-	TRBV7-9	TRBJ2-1	CASSFAASLSSYNEQFF	TGTGCCAGCAGCTTCGCCGCGTCCTTATCCTCCTACAATGAGCAGTTCTTC
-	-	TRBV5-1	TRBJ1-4	CASRERGFGNEKLFF	TGCGCCAGCAGGGAGAGGGGTTTTGGTAATGAAAAACTGTTTTTT
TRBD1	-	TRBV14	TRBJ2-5	CASSYAKTGGQETQYF	TGTGCCAGCAGCTACGCTAAGACAGGGGGTCAAGAGACCCAGTACTTC
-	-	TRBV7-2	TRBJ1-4	CASSLFGIATNEKLFF	TGTGCCAGCAGCTTATTTGGGATTGCAACTAATGAAAAACTGTTTTTT
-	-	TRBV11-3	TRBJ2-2	CASSLGARQNTGELFF	TGTGCCAGCAGCTTAGGAGCTAGACAAAACACCGGGGAGCTGTTTTTT
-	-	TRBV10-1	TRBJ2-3	CASRGPGSTDTQYF	TGCGCCAGCAGAGGTCCAGGGAGCACAGATACGCAGTATTTT
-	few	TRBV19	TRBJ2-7	CASSIPGASLYEQYF	TGTGCCAGTAGTATCCCAGGGGCCTCCCTCTACGAGCAGTACTTC
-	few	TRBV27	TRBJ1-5	CASGTNQPQHF	TGTGCCAGCGGGACTAATCAGCCCCAGCATTTT
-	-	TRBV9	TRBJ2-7	CASSVGGRGTYEQYF	TGTGCCAGCAGCGTAGGGGGCAGGGGCACGTACGAGCAGTACTTC
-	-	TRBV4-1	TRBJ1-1	CASSQEITLNTEAFF	TGCGCCAGCAGCCAAGAGATTACATTGAACACTGAAGCTTTCTTT
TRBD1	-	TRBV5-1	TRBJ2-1	CASSDGTGVSNEQFF	TGCGCCAGCAGCGACGGGACAGGAGTCTCCAATGAGCAGTTCTTC
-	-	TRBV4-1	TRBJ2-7	CASSLSPGTTSYEQYF	TGCGCCAGCAGCCTCTCTCCCGGGACAACCTCCTACGAGCAGTACTTC
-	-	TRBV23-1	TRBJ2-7	CASSQGKGRNYEQYF	TGCGCCAGCAGTCAGGGAAAGGGACGGAACTACGAGCAGTACTTC
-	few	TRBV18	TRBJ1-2	CASSPIVGYGYTF	TGTGCCAGCTCACCTATCGTGGGGTATGGCTACACCTTC
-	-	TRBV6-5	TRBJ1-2	CASSRRADGYTF	TGTGCCAGCAGCCGCCGGGCTGACGGCTACACCTTC
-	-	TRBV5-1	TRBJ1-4	CASSLDRFATNEKLFF	TGCGCCAGCAGCTTGGACAGATTTGCAACTAATGAAAAACTGTTTTTT
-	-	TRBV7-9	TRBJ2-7	CASSLGDSAEQYF	TGTGCCAGCAGCTTAGGAGACAGCGCCGAGCAGTACTTC
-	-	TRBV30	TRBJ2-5	CAWKTRWEPFQETQYF	TGTGCCTGGAAAACTAGGTGGGAGCCCTTCCAAGAGACCCAGTACTTC
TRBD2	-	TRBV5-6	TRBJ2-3	CASSLWQTSATDTQYF	TGTGCCAGCAGCTTGTGGCAAACTAGCGCCACAGATACGCAGTATTTT
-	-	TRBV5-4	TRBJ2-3	CASTKGGGGTDTQYF	TGTGCCAGCACAAAGGGTGGAGGGGGCACAGATACGCAGTATTTT
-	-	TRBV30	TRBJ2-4	CAWSLSARELIQYF	TGTGCCTGGAGTCTTAGCGCCCGTGAGCTAATTCAGTACTTC
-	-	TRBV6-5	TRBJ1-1	CASTGPGGNTEAFF	TGTGCCAGCACCGGACCCGGGGGAAACACTGAAGCTTTCTTT
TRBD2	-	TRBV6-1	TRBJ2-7	CASSEAKASGREQYF	TGTGCCAGCAGTGAAGCTAAGGCTAGCGGGAGAGAGCAGTACTTC
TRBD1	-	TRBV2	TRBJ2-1	CASSGQGYNEQFF	TGTGCCAGCTCGGGACAGGGCTACAATGAGCAGTTCTTC
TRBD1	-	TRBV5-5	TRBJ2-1	CASSPRTGSENEQFF	TGTGCCAGCAGCCCCCGGACAGGGTCTGAAAATGAGCAGTTCTTC
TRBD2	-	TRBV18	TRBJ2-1	CASSPPRPGASGRLNEQFF	TGTGCCAGCTCACCACCCCGCCCGGGCGCAAGCGGGAGACTCAATGAGCAGTTCTTC
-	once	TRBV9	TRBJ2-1	CASSVRGLYNEQFF	TGTGCCAGCAGCGTCAGGGGCCTGTACAATGAGCAGTTCTTC
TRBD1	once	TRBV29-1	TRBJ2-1	CSLGQGGEQFF	TGCAGCCTGGGACAGGGTGGTGAGCAGTTCTTC
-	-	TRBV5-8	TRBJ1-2	CASSYQGLYGYTF	TGTGCCAGCAGCTATCAGGGGCTCTATGGCTACACCTTC
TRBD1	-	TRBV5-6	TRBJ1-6	CASTLKDRGNSPLHF	TGTGCCAGCACCCTTAAGGACAGGGGTAATTCACCCCTCCACTTT
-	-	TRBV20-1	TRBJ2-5	CSAPGVETQYF	TGCAGTGCCCCAGGGGTTGAGACCCAGTACTTC
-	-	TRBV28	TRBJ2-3	CASSLGGTDTQYF	TGTGCCAGCAGTTTAGGGGGCACAGATACGCAGTATTTT
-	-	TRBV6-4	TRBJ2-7	CASSAGPSLPYEQYF	TGTGCCAGCAGTGCAGGGCCCAGCCTCCCCTACGAGCAGTACTTC